This T cell receptor beta chain was obtained from a study of somatic mutations in cytotoxic T cells in rheumatoid arthritis (dated by TCRdb to about 2017). A note on the overall study: Peripheral blood (just under 31 ml EDTA) was collected from patients immediately after diagnosis and before any treatment began. A FACSAria II or Sony SH800 was used to flow-sort some V beta antibody-stained T-cell populations at nearly 100% purity, and TCRB sequencing was also done on sorted V beta1+ cells. A total of some 68 rheumatoid arthritis patients and about 20 healthy controls underwent TCRB deep sequencing. The median ages of the patient and control groups were essentially identical. In newly diagnosed rheumatoid arthritis without treatment, the study examined if expanded CD8+ T-cell clones harbor somatic mutations, relying on TCRB deep sequencing to characterize clonality. Findings and caveats that apply to the study as a whole: The slight TRBV07 underrepresentation in patients was not adjusted for multiple comparisons. CD8+ T-cell clonality in rheumatoid arthritis patients was not significantly different from that in age-matched healthy controls. The expanded CD8+ clones had unknown antigen targets, and not appearing in virus-specific databases did not rule out that they were virus-specific. Several identical CD8+ TCRB sequences were found in both blood and synovial fluid, and in about an eighth of the 65 patients the largest CD8+ clone exceeded 20% of CD8+ cells. CD8+ clonality increased with age in patients (Spearman r of about 0.45) but not in healthy controls.

Remarks on this clone: Its antigen is currently not known. No base quality information exists; no much larger clone differs at one position.

The CDR1 and CDR2 encoded by the germline V gene (reference sequence) are MNHEY and SMNVEV. The CDR3 covers 17 residues, taking in both the cysteine and the phenylalanine. The retained sequence is limited to the CDR3, 51 bases, with the frame set at the first base. A distance of 21 bases separates the germline ends of V and J, which lose 7 bases and 1 base respectively. The immunoSEQ assay was applied to genomic DNA for TCRB CDR3 sequencing. The authors processed their data as follows. Patient CD8+ clones larger than 1% were compared against published virus-specific TCRB sequences, and only a few matched. Only productive TCRB rearrangements were included in the analyses. Clonality was calculated as a Shannon entropy-based productive clonality index, and a clone was defined by a unique TCRB CDR3 sequence. Repertoire overlap for a pair of samples was computed from each clone's template counts relative to total templates per sample. A correlation with a Spearman r of around 0.6 was found between V-gene usage by flow cytometry and V-gene usage by TCRB sequencing. TCRdb holds this immuneACCESS table with in-frame rearrangements only. Some clones are missing; in checked studies, unresolved V genes explain under half, and the rest has no known cause. Clone size and the V and J calls come from that table; the DNA yielded D and trimming. Present in this sample are 15,000 or so clones, about three quarters of which were seen just once. Together, the top ten hold around 7% of the sample.

Positive magnetic bead selection on an AutoMACS was used to isolate CD4+ and CD8+ cells, with flow cytometry used to check purity. Clonal expansions were first screened by flow cytometry with a TCR V beta antibody panel, then characterized by TCRB deep sequencing of sorted CD8+ fractions. Isolation of peripheral blood mononuclear cells was done through Ficoll-Paque PLUS density gradient separation. Using Nucleospin Tissue or Tissue XS kits, DNA was extracted from CD4-enriched, CD8-enriched or PBMC samples, with quantification by a Qubit 2.0 fluorometer. The rearranged chain carries TRBV27 and TRBJ2-3; a tentative D match to TRBD2 spans 7 bases. The TCR comes from an adult with rheumatoid arthritis. Material for sequencing was CD8+ T cells sorted from blood. The DNA sequence follows: TGTGCCAGCAAGGGAATAGCAGGAGGGGGGGGCACAGATACGCAGTATTTT. It encodes CASKGIAGGGGTDTQYF.